These T cell receptor beta chains were read from a single sample in a study of T cell responses to AZD1222 COVID-19 vaccine. Assay: immunoSEQ multiplex PCR; the TCRdb copy retains only in-frame clones and omits some. The top ten clones hold almost 8.5% of a sample with tens of thousands of clones, around 90% of them seen once. This specimen was peripheral blood, taken on day 0 of AZD1222 vaccination. These receptor sequences come from an adult in good health. Both conserved end residues are part of each CDR3. Each record gives: D gene, V gene, clone size, J gene, CDR3 protein, CDR3 DNA. The D gene is left open where the match is weak. A row's size may be missing; if present it is once, few, many or a size class.

d_gene: .; v_gene: TRBV11-3; abundance: .; j_gene: TRBJ2-1; CDR3aa: CASSLGGSYNEQFF; CDR3nt: TGTGCCAGCAGCTTGGGGGGCTCCTACAATGAGCAGTTCTTC
d_gene: .; v_gene: TRBV6-2/TRBV6-3; abundance: .; j_gene: TRBJ1-1; CDR3aa: CASSLGTHTEAFF; CDR3nt: TGTGCCAGCAGTCTCGGGACCCACACTGAAGCTTTCTTT
d_gene: TRBD1; v_gene: TRBV9; abundance: .; j_gene: TRBJ2-2; CDR3aa: CASSARQGAGTGELFF; CDR3nt: TGTGCCAGCAGCGCGCGACAGGGGGCGGGCACCGGGGAGCTGTTTTTT
d_gene: .; v_gene: TRBV15; abundance: .; j_gene: TRBJ2-7; CDR3aa: CATSPARVGRSEQYF; CDR3nt: TGTGCCACCAGCCCGGCCCGGGTTGGCCGCTCCGAGCAGTACTTC
d_gene: TRBD1; v_gene: TRBV6-5; abundance: .; j_gene: TRBJ1-1; CDR3aa: CASSSRTGSTEAFF; CDR3nt: TGTGCCAGCAGTTCTCGGACAGGGAGCACTGAAGCTTTCTTT
d_gene: .; v_gene: TRBV7-6; abundance: few; j_gene: TRBJ2-7; CDR3aa: CASSVGAGSSYEQYF; CDR3nt: TGTGCCAGCAGCGTAGGCGCGGGGAGCTCCTACGAGCAGTACTTC
d_gene: .; v_gene: TRBV27; abundance: .; j_gene: TRBJ1-6; CDR3aa: CASSLLRTSNTNSPLHF; CDR3nt: TGTGCCAGCAGTTTACTACGGACTTCAAATACTAATTCACCCCTCCACTTT
d_gene: .; v_gene: TRBV6-2/TRBV6-3; abundance: once; j_gene: TRBJ2-7; CDR3aa: CASSYTHYEQYF; CDR3nt: TGTGCCAGCAGTTACACCCACTACGAGCAGTACTTC
d_gene: TRBD1; v_gene: TRBV6-5; abundance: .; j_gene: TRBJ2-7; CDR3aa: CASSQGQGGPYEQYF; CDR3nt: TGTGCCAGCAGTCAGGGACAGGGAGGACCCTACGAGCAGTACTTC
d_gene: TRBD2; v_gene: TRBV5-1; abundance: once; j_gene: TRBJ2-3; CDR3aa: CASNVGTSGNSQYF; CDR3nt: TGCGCCAGCAACGTTGGGACTAGCGGGAACTCGCAGTATTTT
d_gene: TRBD1; v_gene: TRBV6-5; abundance: .; j_gene: TRBJ1-2; CDR3aa: CASSYAGTDYGYTF; CDR3nt: TGTGCCAGCAGTTACGCTGGGACAGACTATGGCTACACCTTC
d_gene: .; v_gene: TRBV5-1; abundance: .; j_gene: TRBJ2-7; CDR3aa: CASSGTASYEQYF; CDR3nt: TGCGCTAGCTCCGGGACCGCTTCCTACGAGCAGTACTTC
d_gene: .; v_gene: TRBV18; abundance: .; j_gene: TRBJ1-1; CDR3aa: CASSPGQESEAFF; CDR3nt: TGTGCCAGCTCACCAGGCCAGGAGAGTGAAGCTTTCTTT
d_gene: .; v_gene: TRBV2; abundance: .; j_gene: TRBJ2-1; CDR3aa: CASSGTGYNEQFF; CDR3nt: TGTGCCAGCAGTGGCACAGGCTACAATGAGCAGTTCTTC
d_gene: .; v_gene: TRBV30; abundance: few; j_gene: TRBJ2-1; CDR3aa: CAWRRGTHNEQFF; CDR3nt: TGTGCCTGGAGGAGGGGAACCCACAATGAGCAGTTCTTC
d_gene: .; v_gene: TRBV7-9; abundance: .; j_gene: TRBJ2-5; CDR3aa: CASSPGQTWETQYF; CDR3nt: TGTGCCAGCAGCCCTGGACAGACTTGGGAGACCCAGTACTTC
d_gene: .; v_gene: TRBV5-1; abundance: .; j_gene: TRBJ2-5; CDR3aa: CASSLSQETQYF; CDR3nt: TGCGCCAGCAGCCTATCCCAAGAGACCCAGTACTTC
d_gene: .; v_gene: TRBV5-8; abundance: .; j_gene: TRBJ1-1; CDR3aa: CASSSGVEAFF; CDR3nt: TGTGCCAGCAGTTCGGGGGTTGAAGCTTTCTTT
d_gene: .; v_gene: TRBV20-1; abundance: .; j_gene: TRBJ2-7; CDR3aa: CSARQVYEQYF; CDR3nt: TGCAGTGCTCGACAGGTCTACGAGCAGTACTTC
d_gene: .; v_gene: TRBV5-4; abundance: once; j_gene: TRBJ1-1; CDR3aa: CASCLDWDTEAFF; CDR3nt: TGTGCCAGCTGCCTTGATTGGGACACTGAAGCTTTCTTT
d_gene: TRBD1; v_gene: TRBV30; abundance: .; j_gene: TRBJ2-7; CDR3aa: CAWGTGSYEQYF; CDR3nt: TGTGCCTGGGGGACAGGGTCCTACGAGCAGTACTTC
d_gene: TRBD2; v_gene: TRBV7-2; abundance: .; j_gene: TRBJ2-1; CDR3aa: CASRISGGPYNNEQFF; CDR3nt: TGTGCCAGCAGGATTAGCGGGGGGCCATATAACAATGAGCAGTTCTTC
d_gene: .; v_gene: TRBV9; abundance: .; j_gene: TRBJ1-5; CDR3aa: CASSVGDYTGNQPQHF; CDR3nt: TGTGCCAGCAGCGTAGGAGACTATACCGGCAATCAGCCCCAGCATTTT
d_gene: .; v_gene: TRBV9; abundance: .; j_gene: TRBJ1-2; CDR3aa: CASSVEPHTGSGYTF; CDR3nt: TGTGCCAGCAGCGTAGAACCCCACACGGGAAGTGGCTACACCTTC
d_gene: .; v_gene: TRBV6-1; abundance: .; j_gene: TRBJ1-3; CDR3aa: CASSERGHPDTIYF; CDR3nt: TGTGCCAGCAGTGAAAGGGGACATCCAGACACCATATATTTT
d_gene: .; v_gene: TRBV2; abundance: .; j_gene: TRBJ2-7; CDR3aa: CASRFEISYEQYF; CDR3nt: TGTGCCAGCAGATTTGAAATCTCCTACGAGCAGTACTTC
d_gene: TRBD2; v_gene: TRBV9; abundance: .; j_gene: TRBJ2-7; CDR3aa: CASSVGTSGAYEQYF; CDR3nt: TGTGCCAGCAGCGTAGGCACTAGCGGGGCCTACGAGCAGTACTTC
d_gene: TRBD1; v_gene: TRBV7-3; abundance: .; j_gene: TRBJ1-3; CDR3aa: CASSSTGGSGNTIYF; CDR3nt: TGTGCCAGCAGCTCTACAGGGGGTTCTGGAAACACCATATATTTT
d_gene: .; v_gene: TRBV18; abundance: .; j_gene: TRBJ2-5; CDR3aa: CASSPPGTHQETQYF; CDR3nt: TGTGCCAGCTCACCACCCGGGACACACCAAGAGACCCAGTACTTC
d_gene: TRBD1; v_gene: TRBV10-3; abundance: .; j_gene: TRBJ1-5; CDR3aa: CAISEEQGVQPQHF; CDR3nt: TGTGCCATCAGTGAGGAACAGGGGGTACAGCCCCAGCATTTT
d_gene: .; v_gene: TRBV14; abundance: .; j_gene: TRBJ2-5; CDR3aa: CASSPRGRGETQYF; CDR3nt: TGTGCCAGCAGCCCGAGGGGCCGGGGGGAGACCCAGTACTTC
d_gene: TRBD2; v_gene: TRBV14; abundance: .; j_gene: TRBJ2-1; CDR3aa: CASSHRRGVPYNEQFF; CDR3nt: TGTGCCAGCAGCCACCGCCGGGGGGTTCCCTACAATGAGCAGTTCTTC
d_gene: .; v_gene: TRBV11-2; abundance: .; j_gene: TRBJ1-3; CDR3aa: CASSWETFSGNTIYF; CDR3nt: TGTGCCAGCAGCTGGGAGACCTTCTCTGGAAACACCATATATTTT
d_gene: .; v_gene: TRBV7-9; abundance: .; j_gene: TRBJ1-4; CDR3aa: CASSFPRFPNEKLFF; CDR3nt: TGTGCCAGCAGCTTCCCGCGGTTTCCTAATGAAAAACTGTTTTTT
d_gene: .; v_gene: TRBV3-1/TRBV3-2; abundance: .; j_gene: TRBJ2-3; CDR3aa: CASSQATDTQYF; CDR3nt: TGTGCCAGCAGCCAAGCCACAGATACGCAGTATTTT
d_gene: TRBD2; v_gene: TRBV7-8; abundance: .; j_gene: TRBJ2-1; CDR3aa: CASRMIAGDYNEQFF; CDR3nt: TGTGCCAGCAGGATGATCGCGGGGGACTACAATGAGCAGTTCTTC
d_gene: TRBD2; v_gene: TRBV4-3; abundance: .; j_gene: TRBJ2-1; CDR3aa: CASSQDTSGGEQFF; CDR3nt: TGCGCCAGCAGCCAAGACACTAGCGGGGGAGAGCAGTTCTTC
d_gene: .; v_gene: TRBV6-6; abundance: .; j_gene: TRBJ2-7; CDR3aa: CASSYSTRGSSYEQYF; CDR3nt: TGTGCCAGCAGTTACTCGACCCGCGGGTCCTCCTACGAGCAGTACTTC
d_gene: .; v_gene: TRBV19; abundance: .; j_gene: TRBJ1-5; CDR3aa: CASLKEGGYQPQHF; CDR3nt: TGTGCCAGCCTAAAGGAGGGGGGCTATCAGCCCCAGCATTTT
d_gene: TRBD2; v_gene: TRBV19; abundance: .; j_gene: TRBJ2-3; CDR3aa: CASMGLAGFGTDTQYF; CDR3nt: TGTGCCAGTATGGGGCTAGCGGGGTTCGGCACAGATACGCAGTATTTT
d_gene: TRBD2; v_gene: TRBV6-4; abundance: .; j_gene: TRBJ2-1; CDR3aa: CASSANSGGAWNEQFF; CDR3nt: TGTGCCAGCAGTGCAAATAGCGGGGGGGCTTGGAATGAGCAGTTCTTC
d_gene: .; v_gene: TRBV6-1; abundance: few; j_gene: TRBJ2-3; CDR3aa: CASSARQLTSTDTQYF; CDR3nt: TGTGCCAGCAGTGCCCGACAATTAACTAGCACAGATACGCAGTATTTT